Listed below are T cell receptor beta chains from one sample, sequenced in a study of monozygotic twins with inflammatory bowel disease. One entry per CDR3 protein, without DNA, is what TCRdb gives after re-calling the 5' RACE reads. Recorded for this sample: approximately 160,000 distinct CDR3 sequences. The sample taken for sequencing was blood. The receptors shown here come from a human donor with ulcerative colitis or Crohn's disease, or a healthy co-twin of an affected twin (not recorded which). The CDR3 runs from the conserved cysteine through the conserved F or W.

TRBV29-1	TRBJ1-1	CSVDSANTEAFF
TRBV27	TRBJ1-6	CASSFWGLNSPLHF
TRBV5-1	TRBJ1-6	CASSLVRARGASPLHF
TRBV19	TRBJ2-3	CASSSGTGGPTDTQYF
TRBV5-6	TRBJ2-3	CASSSGTEDTQYF
TRBV6-2/TRBV6-3	TRBJ2-5	CASSRIPGTVETQYF
TRBV20-1	TRBJ2-1	CSALAGGLNEQFF
TRBV10-2	TRBJ1-4	CASSEKRGLHEKLFF
TRBV20-1	TRBJ2-5	CSARVREAETQYF
TRBV20-1	TRBJ1-4	CSATRGATNEKLFF
TRBV5-1	TRBJ1-3	CASSPTGFFHSGNTIYF
TRBV29-1	TRBJ2-7	CSVRKGGHEQYF
TRBV5-1	TRBJ1-1	CASSLGGLGTEAFF
TRBV4-1	TRBJ1-2	CASSQDLGPANYGYTF
TRBV7-8	TRBJ2-7	CASSNEGQGVYEQYF
TRBV27	TRBJ2-3	CASSLIGTDTQYF
TRBV19	TRBJ1-5	CASSIGGVGRGNQPQHF
TRBV15	TRBJ1-4	CATSRQGANEKLFF